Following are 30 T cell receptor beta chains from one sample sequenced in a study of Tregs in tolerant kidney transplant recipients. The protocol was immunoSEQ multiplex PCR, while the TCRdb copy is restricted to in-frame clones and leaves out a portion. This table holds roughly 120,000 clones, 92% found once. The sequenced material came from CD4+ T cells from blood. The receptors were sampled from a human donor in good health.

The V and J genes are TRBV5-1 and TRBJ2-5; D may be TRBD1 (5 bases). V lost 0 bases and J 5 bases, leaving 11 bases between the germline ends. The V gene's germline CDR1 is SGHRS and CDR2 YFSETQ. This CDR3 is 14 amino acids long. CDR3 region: CASSLGRAGETQYF. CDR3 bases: TGCGCCAGCAGCTTGGGACGGGCAGGGGAGACCCAGTACTTC.

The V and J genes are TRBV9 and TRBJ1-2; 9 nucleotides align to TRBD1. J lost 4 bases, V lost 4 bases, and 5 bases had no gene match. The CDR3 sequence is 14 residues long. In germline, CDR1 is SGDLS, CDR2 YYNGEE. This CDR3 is CASSLTGGAYGYTF. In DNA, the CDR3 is TGTGCCAGCAGCCTTACAGGGGGCGCCTATGGCTACACCTTC.

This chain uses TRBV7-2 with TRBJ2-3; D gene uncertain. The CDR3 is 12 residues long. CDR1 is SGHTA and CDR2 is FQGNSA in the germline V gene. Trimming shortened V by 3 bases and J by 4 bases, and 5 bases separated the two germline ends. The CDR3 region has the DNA TGTGCCAGCAGCTTGGGTGCAGATACGCAGTATTTT. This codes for CASSLGADTQYF.

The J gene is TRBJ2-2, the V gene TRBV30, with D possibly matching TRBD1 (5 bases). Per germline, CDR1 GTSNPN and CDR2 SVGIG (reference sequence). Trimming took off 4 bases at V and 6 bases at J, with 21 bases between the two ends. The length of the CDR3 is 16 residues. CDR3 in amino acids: CAWKTLARSGSGELFF. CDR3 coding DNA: TGTGCCTGGAAGACTCTCGCTAGGTCAGGGTCCGGGGAGCTGTTTTTT.

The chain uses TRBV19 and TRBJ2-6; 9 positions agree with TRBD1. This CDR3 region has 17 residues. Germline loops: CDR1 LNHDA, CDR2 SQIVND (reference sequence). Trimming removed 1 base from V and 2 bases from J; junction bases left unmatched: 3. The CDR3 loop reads CASSIATGGPGANVLTF. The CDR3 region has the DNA TGTGCCAGTAGTATAGCGACAGGGGGACCTGGGGCCAACGTCCTGACTTTC.

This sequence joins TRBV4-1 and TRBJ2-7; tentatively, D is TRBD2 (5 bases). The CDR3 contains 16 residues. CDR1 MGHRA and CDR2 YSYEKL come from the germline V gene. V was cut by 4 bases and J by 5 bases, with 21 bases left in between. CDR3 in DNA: TGCGCCAGCAGCCGTTCCCCGACTATCGCCCCGGACGAGCAGTACTTC. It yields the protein CASSRSPTIAPDEQYF.

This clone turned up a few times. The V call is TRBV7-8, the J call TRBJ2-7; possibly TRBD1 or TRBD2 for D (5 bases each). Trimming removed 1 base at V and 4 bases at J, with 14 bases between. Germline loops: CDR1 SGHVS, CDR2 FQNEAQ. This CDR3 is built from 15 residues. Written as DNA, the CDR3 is TGTGCCAGCAGCTTAGTACAGGCCGGAGGATACGAGCAGTACTTC. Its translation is CASSLVQAGGYEQYF.

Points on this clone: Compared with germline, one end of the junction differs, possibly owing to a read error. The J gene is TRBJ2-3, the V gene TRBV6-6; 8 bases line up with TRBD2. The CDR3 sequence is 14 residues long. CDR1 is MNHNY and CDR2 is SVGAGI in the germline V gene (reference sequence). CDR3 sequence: CASRPSGASGLLDF. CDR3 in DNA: TGTGCCAGCAGACCCTCAGGGGCTAGCGGGTTGCTGGATTTT.

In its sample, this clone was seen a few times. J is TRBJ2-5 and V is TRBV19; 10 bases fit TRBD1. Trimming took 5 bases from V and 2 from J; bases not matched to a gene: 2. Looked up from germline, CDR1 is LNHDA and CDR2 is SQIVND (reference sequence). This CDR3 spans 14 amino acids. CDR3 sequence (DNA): TGTGCCAGTAGTCCGGGACAGGGGCAAGAGACCCAGTACTTC. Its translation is CASSPGQGQETQYF.

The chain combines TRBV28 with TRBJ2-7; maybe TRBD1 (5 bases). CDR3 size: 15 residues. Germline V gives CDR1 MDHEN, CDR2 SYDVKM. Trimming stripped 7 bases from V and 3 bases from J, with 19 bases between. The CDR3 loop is CASTPLRVSSYEQYF. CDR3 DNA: TGTGCCAGCACGCCCCTCAGGGTTTCTAGCTACGAGCAGTACTTC.

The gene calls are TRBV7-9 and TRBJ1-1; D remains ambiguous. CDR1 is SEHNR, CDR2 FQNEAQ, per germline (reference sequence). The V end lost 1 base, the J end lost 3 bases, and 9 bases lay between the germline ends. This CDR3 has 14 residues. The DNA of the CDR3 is TGTGCCAGCAGCTTAGGCACCCAGTACACTGAAGCTTTCTTT. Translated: CASSLGTQYTEAFF.

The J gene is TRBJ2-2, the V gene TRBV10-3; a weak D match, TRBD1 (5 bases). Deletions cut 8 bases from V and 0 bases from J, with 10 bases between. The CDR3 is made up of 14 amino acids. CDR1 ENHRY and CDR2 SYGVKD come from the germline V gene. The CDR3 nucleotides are TGTGCCATCCGTGGGGCCTCGAACACCGGGGAGCTGTTTTTT. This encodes CAIRGASNTGELFF.

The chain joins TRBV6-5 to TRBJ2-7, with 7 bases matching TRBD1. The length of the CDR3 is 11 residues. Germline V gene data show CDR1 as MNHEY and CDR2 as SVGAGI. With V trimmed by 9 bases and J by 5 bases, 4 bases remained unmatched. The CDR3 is CASGQAHEQYF. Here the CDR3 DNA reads TGTGCCAGTGGACAGGCCCACGAGCAGTACTTC.

CDR3 coding DNA: TGTGCCAGCTCACCTATTGACAGGGGAGGGACTGAAGCTTTCTTT. Its protein is CASSPIDRGGTEAFF. V gene TRBV18 combines with J gene TRBJ1-1; 8 nucleotides agree with TRBD1. This CDR3 contains 15 residues. V lost 3 bases, J lost 5 bases, and 8 bases stayed unmatched. The germline gives CDR1 KGHSH, CDR2 LQKENI.

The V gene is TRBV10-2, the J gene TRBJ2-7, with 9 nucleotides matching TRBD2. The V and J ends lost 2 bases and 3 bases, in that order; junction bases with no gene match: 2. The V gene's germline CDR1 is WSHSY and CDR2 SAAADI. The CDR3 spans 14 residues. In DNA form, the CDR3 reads TGCGCCAGCAGTGAGAGCGGGGGGAACTACGAGCAGTACTTC. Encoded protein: CASSESGGNYEQYF.

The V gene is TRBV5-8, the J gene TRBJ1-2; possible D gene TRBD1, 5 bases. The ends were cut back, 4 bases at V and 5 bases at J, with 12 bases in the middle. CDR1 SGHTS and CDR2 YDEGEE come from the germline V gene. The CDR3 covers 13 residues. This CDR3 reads CASSPRGTYGYTF. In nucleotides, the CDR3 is TGTGCCAGCAGCCCACGGGGGACTTATGGCTACACCTTC.

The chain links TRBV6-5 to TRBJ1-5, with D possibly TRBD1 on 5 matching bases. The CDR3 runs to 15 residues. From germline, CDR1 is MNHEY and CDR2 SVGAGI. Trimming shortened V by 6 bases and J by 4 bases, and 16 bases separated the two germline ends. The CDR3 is CASSPGGLGNQPQHF. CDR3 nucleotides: TGTGCCAGCAGCCCTGGGGGGTTGGGTAATCAGCCCCAGCATTTT.

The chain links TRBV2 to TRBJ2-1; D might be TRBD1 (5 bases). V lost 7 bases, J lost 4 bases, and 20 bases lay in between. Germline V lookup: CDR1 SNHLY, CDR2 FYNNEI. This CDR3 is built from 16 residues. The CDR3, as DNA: TGTGCCAGCACCCCCCAAGGGGCCGCTGGATACAATGAGCAGTTCTTC. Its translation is CASTPQGAAGYNEQFF. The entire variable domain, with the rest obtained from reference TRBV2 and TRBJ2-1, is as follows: EPEVTQTPSHQVTQMGQEVILRCVPISNHLYFYWYRQILGQKVEFLVSFYNNEISEKSEIFDDQFSVERPDGSNFTLKIRSTKLEDSAMYFCASTPQGAAGYNEQFFGPGTRLTVL.

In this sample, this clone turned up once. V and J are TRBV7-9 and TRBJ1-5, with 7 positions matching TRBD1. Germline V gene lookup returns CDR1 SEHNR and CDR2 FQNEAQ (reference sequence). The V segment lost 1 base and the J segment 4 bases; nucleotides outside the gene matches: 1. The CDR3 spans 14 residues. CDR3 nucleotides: TGTGCCAGCAGCTTAGGACAGGGTAATCAGCCCCAGCATTTT. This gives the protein CASSLGQGNQPQHF.

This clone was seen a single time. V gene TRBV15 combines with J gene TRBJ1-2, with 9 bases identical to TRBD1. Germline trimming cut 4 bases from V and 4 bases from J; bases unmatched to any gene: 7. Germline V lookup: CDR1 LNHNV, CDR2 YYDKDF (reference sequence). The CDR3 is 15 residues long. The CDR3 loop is CATSTGQGEVYGYTF. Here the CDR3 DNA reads TGTGCCACCAGCACGGGACAGGGAGAAGTCTATGGCTACACCTTC.

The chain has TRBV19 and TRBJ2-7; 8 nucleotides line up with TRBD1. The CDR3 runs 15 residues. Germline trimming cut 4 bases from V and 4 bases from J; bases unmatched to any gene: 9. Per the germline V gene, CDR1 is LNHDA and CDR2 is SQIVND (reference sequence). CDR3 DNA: TGTGCCAGTAGTACTGGACAGGGTGTCGAGTACGAGCAGTACTTC. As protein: CASSTGQGVEYEQYF.

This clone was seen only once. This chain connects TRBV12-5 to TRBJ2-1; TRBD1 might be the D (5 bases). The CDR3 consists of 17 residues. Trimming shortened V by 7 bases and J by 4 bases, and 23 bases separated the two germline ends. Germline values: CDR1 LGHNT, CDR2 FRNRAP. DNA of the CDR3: TGTGCTAGTGCCTTGGGCCCTAGGGGTGTCGGTTACAATGAGCAGTTCTTC. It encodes CASALGPRGVGYNEQFF.

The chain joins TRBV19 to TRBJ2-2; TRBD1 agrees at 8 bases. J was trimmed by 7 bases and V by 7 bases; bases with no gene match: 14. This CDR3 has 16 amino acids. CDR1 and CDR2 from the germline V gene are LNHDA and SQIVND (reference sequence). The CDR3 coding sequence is TGTGCCAGTATCCGCAATTCAGGACAGGGACACGGGGAGCTGTTTTTT. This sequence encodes CASIRNSGQGHGELFF.

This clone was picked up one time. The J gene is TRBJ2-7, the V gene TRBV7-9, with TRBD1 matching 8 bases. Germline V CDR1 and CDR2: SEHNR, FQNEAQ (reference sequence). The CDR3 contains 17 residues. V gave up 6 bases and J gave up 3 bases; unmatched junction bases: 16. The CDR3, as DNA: TGTGCCAGCAGTCACCCAAGCGCCAGGGGGCCTTACTACGAGCAGTACTTC. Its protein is CASSHPSARGPYYEQYF.

CDR3 bases: TGTGCCACCAGCAGAGAGGGGGGACAGTTCTACGAGCAGTACTTC. Its protein product is CATSREGGQFYEQYF. The rearrangement uses TRBV15 and TRBJ2-5; D might be TRBD1 (7 bases). The end of the DNA is better explained by TRBJ2-7, so the J call may be wrong. The CDR3 is 15 residues long. CDR1 and CDR2 from the germline V gene are LNHNV and YYDKDF (reference sequence).

CDR3 nucleotide sequence: TGTGCCAGCAACGAAGGACCCTACAATGAGCAGTTCTTC. Protein sequence: CASNEGPYNEQFF. V and J are TRBV2 and TRBJ2-1, with D unresolved. The CDR3 extends over 13 amino acids. Germline V gene sequence: CDR1 SNHLY, CDR2 FYNNEI. V was trimmed by 7 bases and J by 2 bases, leaving 9 bases between them.

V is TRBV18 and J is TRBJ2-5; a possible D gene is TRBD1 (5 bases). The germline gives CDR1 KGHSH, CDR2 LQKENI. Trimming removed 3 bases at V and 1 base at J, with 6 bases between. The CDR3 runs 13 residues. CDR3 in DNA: TGTGCCAGCTCACCTGGGGCCCAAGAGACCCAGTACTTC. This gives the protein CASSPGAQETQYF.

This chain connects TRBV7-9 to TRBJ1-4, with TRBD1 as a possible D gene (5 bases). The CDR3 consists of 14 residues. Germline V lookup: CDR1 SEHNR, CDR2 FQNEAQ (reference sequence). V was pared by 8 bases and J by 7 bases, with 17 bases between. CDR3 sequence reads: CASAISGRGEKLFF. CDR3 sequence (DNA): TGTGCCAGCGCAATTTCGGGACGTGGTGAAAAACTGTTTTTT.

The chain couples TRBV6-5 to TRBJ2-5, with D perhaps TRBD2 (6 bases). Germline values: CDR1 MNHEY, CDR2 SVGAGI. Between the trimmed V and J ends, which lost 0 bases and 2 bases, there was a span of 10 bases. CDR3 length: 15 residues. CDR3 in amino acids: CASSYSGRGQETQYF. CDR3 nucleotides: TGTGCCAGCAGTTACTCCGGGCGGGGACAAGAGACCCAGTACTTC.

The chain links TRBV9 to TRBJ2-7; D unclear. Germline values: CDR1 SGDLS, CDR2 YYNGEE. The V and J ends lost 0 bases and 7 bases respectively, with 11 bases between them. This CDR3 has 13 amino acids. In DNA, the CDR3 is TGTGCCAGCAGCGTAGGCCCATTCCGGGAGCAGTACTTC. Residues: CASSVGPFREQYF.